The 25 T cell receptor beta chains given below trace back to one sample, sequenced in a study of vaccination and CD4 T cells after COVID-19. Stated time point: late sampling 161 to 241 days after vaccination in three convalescent patients. Treatment in this sample: roughly 11-day PBMC culture with coronavirus spike peptide pools or control peptides (ViraFEST assay). No antigens are known for them. Scientists ran DNA taken from cultured CD4+ T cells through the Oncomine TCR Beta short-read assay for sequencing. TCRdb redid the calling of the PCR reads with MiXCR, one entry per CDR3 protein. The data show fewer than 25,000 distinct CDR3 sequences, around two fifths seen once. The sample in question was CD4+ T cells from blood, cultured in vitro, obtained about 7 months after SARS-CoV-2 vaccination. The receptors stem from a human donor who had recovered from COVID-19.

The rearrangement uses TRBV24-1 and TRBJ2-5, with D possibly TRBD1 on 5 matching bases. The CDR3 runs to 17 residues. CDR1 is KGHDR and CDR2 is SFDVKD in the germline V gene. The V and J ends lost 3 bases and 5 bases respectively, with 21 bases between them. CDR3 in amino acids: CATSDSRGSRPRETQYF. The DNA of the CDR3 is TGTGCCACCAGTGATAGTAGGGGCTCTAGACCCCGGGAGACCCAGTACTTC.

This clonotype was picked up a small number of times. The chain combines TRBV27 with TRBJ2-5; TRBD2 is a possible D gene (5 bases). The germline V gene encodes CDR1 MNHEY and CDR2 SMNVEV (reference sequence). The CDR3 loop spans 13 amino acids. V was pared by 2 bases and J by 5 bases, with 9 bases between. The CDR3 region has the DNA TGTGCCAGCAGTTTAGTCCGAGGGGAGACCCAGTACTTC. Encoded protein: CASSLVRGETQYF.

CDR3: CASRETEAFF. CDR3 nucleotides: TGTGCCAGCAGGGAAACTGAAGCTTTCTTT. The chain combines TRBV6-1 with TRBJ1-1, with D uncertain. With 6 bases removed from V and 5 bases from J, the gap between germline ends came to 4 bases. CDR1 is MNHNS and CDR2 is SASEGT in the germline V gene. This CDR3 comprises 10 residues.

Comment on this clonotype: A far larger clone is one base from this, pointing to a likely read error. The rearrangement uses TRBV6-4 and TRBJ1-2; TRBD1 aligns across 8 bases. The germline V gene has CDR1 MRHNA and CDR2 SNTAGT. The CDR3 has 14 residues. With 6 bases clipped from V and 8 bases from J, the junction kept 11 bases outside the gene matches. CDR3 residues: CASRRLSGGDGYTF. CDR3 DNA: TGTGCCAGCAGGCGCCTCTCAGGGGGCGACGGCTACACCTTC.

The rearrangement links TRBV20-1 to TRBJ2-7; D call uncertain. Trimming took off 3 bases at V and 6 bases at J, with 12 bases between the two ends. This CDR3 spans 12 amino acids. CDR1 is DFQATT, CDR2 SNEGSKA, per germline (reference sequence). The CDR3 coding sequence is TGCAGTGCTAGCACGGACCGCCCCGAGCAGTACTTC. This translates into CSASTDRPEQYF.

This chain uses TRBV20-1 with TRBJ1-4; D possibly corresponds to TRBD1 (5 bases). Trimming took 2 bases from V and 4 from J, leaving 8 bases between them. This CDR3 region has 13 residues. CDR1 is DFQATT and CDR2 is SNEGSKA in the germline V gene (reference sequence). The CDR3 loop reads CSARRDLNEKLFF. The CDR3 coding sequence is TGCAGTGCTAGAAGGGACCTTAATGAAAAACTGTTTTTT.

The chain couples TRBV2 to TRBJ1-6, with D hard to call. Germline loops: CDR1 SNHLY, CDR2 FYNNEI. The CDR3 runs to 14 residues. V was clipped by 1 base and J by 5 bases, with 6 bases between them. The CDR3 coding sequence is TGTGCCAGCAGTGAAGGGTACAATAATTCACCCCTCCACTTT. Its translation: CASSEGYNNSPLHF.

This chain joins TRBV20-1 and TRBJ1-6; D is perhaps TRBD1 (5 bases). The CDR3 runs to 15 residues. V lost 2 bases, J lost 2 bases, and 10 bases lay in between. Germline loops: CDR1 DFQATT, CDR2 SNEGSKA (reference sequence). The CDR3 spells CSARLAGAYNSPLHF. CDR3 nucleotides: TGCAGTGCTAGATTGGCGGGGGCCTATAATTCACCCCTCCACTTT.

This clonotype came up a few times. The chain combines TRBV2 with TRBJ2-5; D call uncertain. V was pared by 7 bases and J by 5 bases, with 11 bases between. CDR1 SNHLY and CDR2 FYNNEI come from the germline V gene. The CDR3 is 12 residues long. For the CDR3, the DNA is TGTGCCAGCATGGATTGGGCGGAGACCCAGTACTTC. Its translation: CASMDWAETQYF. Full variable domain (missing parts from reference TRBV2 and TRBJ2-5): EPEVTQTPSHQVTQMGQEVILRCVPISNHLYFYWYRQILGQKVEFLVSFYNNEISEKSEIFDDQFSVERPDGSNFTLKIRSTKLEDSAMYFCASMDWAETQYFGPGTRLLVL.

The table lists this clonotype with a few counts. J is TRBJ1-2 and V is TRBV2; 8 bases are a match to TRBD1. The junction had 4 bases not matched to a gene; V was cut back by 4 bases and J by 3 bases. CDR3 size: 14 residues. From germline, CDR1 is SNHLY and CDR2 FYNNEI. The CDR3 DNA reads TGTGCCAGCAGTGCCCGGACAGGGTACTATGGCTACACCTTC. Its translation is CASSARTGYYGYTF. The whole variable domain, remainder taken from reference TRBV2 and TRBJ1-2, is EPEVTQTPSHQVTQMGQEVILRCVPISNHLYFYWYRQILGQKVEFLVSFYNNEISEKSEIFDDQFSVERPDGSNFTLKIRSTKLEDSAMYFCASSARTGYYGYTFGSGTRLTVV.

This clonotype was seen only a few times. This chain connects TRBV20-1 to TRBJ2-1; weak D call: TRBD1 (5 bases). Germline V gene lookup returns CDR1 DFQATT and CDR2 SNEGSKA (reference sequence). This CDR3 has 12 residues. Trimming pared 4 bases from V and 7 bases from J, leaving 11 bases between. The DNA of the CDR3 is TGCAGTGCTATGAGGCAGGGTAATGAGCAGTTCTTC. Translating gives CSAMRQGNEQFF.

V usage is TRBV4-2 and J usage is TRBJ1-1; 11 bases line up with TRBD1. Germline CDR1 reads LGHNA; CDR2 reads YNFKEQ. CDR3 length: 14 residues. V dropped 3 bases and J dropped 4; count of bases not matched to a gene: 1. The CDR3 sequence: CASSHGTGGTEAFF. The CDR3 DNA is TGTGCCAGCAGCCATGGGACAGGGGGCACTGAAGCTTTCTTT.

This sequence joins TRBV7-2 and TRBJ2-5; 8 bases map to TRBD2. Germline V gene sequence: CDR1 SGHTA, CDR2 FQGNSA. This CDR3 has 18 amino acids. J gave up 3 bases and V 1 base, and 13 bases lay outside the gene matches. The CDR3, as DNA: TGTGCCAGCAGCTTAGGTGGGGATACCGGGACTAGGAAAGAGACCCAGTACTTC. The encoded protein is CASSLGGDTGTRKETQYF.

This clonotype was seen only a few times. The chain joins TRBV20-1 to TRBJ2-5, with 9 bases that match TRBD2. Germline V gene data show CDR1 as DFQATT and CDR2 as SNEGSKA (reference sequence). J lost 3 bases, V lost 0 bases, and 5 bases had no gene match. CDR3 length equals 15 residues. The CDR3 loop reads CSARDRRLAEETQYF. The CDR3 DNA is TGCAGTGCTAGAGACCGACGACTAGCGGAAGAGACCCAGTACTTC.

V is TRBV20-1 and J is TRBJ1-2; weak D call: TRBD1 (5 bases). Germline assignment: CDR1 DFQATT and CDR2 SNEGSKA (reference sequence). Trimming removed 5 bases from V and 13 bases from J, with 11 bases in between. The CDR3 is 9 amino acids. In nucleotides, the CDR3 is TGCAGTGCTGGGCCGGGACCCACCTTC. As protein: CSAGPGPTF.

In the case of this clonotype: A read error may be the cause here, since a much bigger clone is one base away. This chain links TRBV7-3 with TRBJ1-6, with TRBD1 matching 8 bases. CDR3 length: 14 amino acids. Germline lookup yields CDR1 SGHTA and CDR2 FQGTGA. V dropped 8 bases and J dropped 7; count of bases not matched to a gene: 7. CDR3 DNA sequence: TGTGCCAGCGGCCAGACAGGGGTCAATTCACCCCTCCACTTT. Protein product: CASGQTGVNSPLHF. Full variable domain (remainder filled in from reference TRBV7-3 and TRBJ1-6): GAGVSQTPSNKVTEKGKYVELRCDPISGHTALYWYRQSLGQGPEFLIYFQGTGAADDSGLPNDRFFAVRPEGSVSTLKIQRTERGDSAVYLCASGQTGVNSPLHFGNGTRLTVT.

This clonotype was detected only a few times. In nucleotides, the CDR3 is TGTGCCAGCAGTTACCAATACGAGCAGTACTTC. Translated: CASSYQYEQYF. The chain employs TRBV6-2 or TRBV6-3 and TRBJ2-7; D call uncertain. Germline-derived CDR1 and CDR2 are MNHEY and SVGEGT. Trimming took off 2 bases at V and 4 bases at J, with 3 bases between the two ends. The CDR3 runs 11 residues.

V gene TRBV11-2 combines with J gene TRBJ2-5; D is undetermined. Trimming cost V 4 bases and J 5 bases, with 11 bases left between them. The CDR3 has 13 amino acids. Looked up from germline, CDR1 is SGHAT and CDR2 is FQNNGV. The CDR3 DNA sequence: TGTGCCAGCAGCTCGCTGGCAGTGGAGACCCAGTACTTC. Protein sequence: CASSSLAVETQYF.

This chain uses TRBV27 with TRBJ1-1; possibly TRBD1 for D (6 bases). The V end was cut by 6 bases, the J end by 11 bases, with 19 bases between. Germline V gene lookup returns CDR1 MNHEY and CDR2 SMNVEV (reference sequence). This CDR3 comprises 13 residues. The CDR3 DNA is TGTGCCAGCAGGACAATAACAGGGTGGAGGGCTTTCTTT. Its protein is CASRTITGWRAFF.

This clonotype was seen more than once but under ten times. V is TRBV2 and J is TRBJ1-1; D is undetermined. The CDR3 is 13 amino acids. Germline V gives CDR1 SNHLY, CDR2 FYNNEI. V shed 5 bases and J shed 1 base, with 8 bases lying between them. CDR3 protein: CASSIHENTEAFF. CDR3 DNA sequence: TGTGCCAGCAGTATACATGAGAACACTGAAGCTTTCTTT.

The rearrangement uses TRBV20-1 and TRBJ2-1; a possible D gene is TRBD2 (6 bases). CDR1 DFQATT and CDR2 SNEGSKA come from the germline V gene (reference sequence). The length of the CDR3 is 17 residues. V was pared by 0 bases and J by 5 bases, with 20 bases between. This CDR3 is CSARDPAGRTYNNEQFF. In nucleotides, the CDR3 is TGCAGTGCTAGAGATCCGGCGGGAAGAACATATAACAATGAGCAGTTCTTC.

The rearrangement uses TRBV20-1 and TRBJ2-3; D is unclear. The length of the CDR3 is 11 residues. V was clipped by 6 bases and J by 6 bases, with 10 bases between them. Germline V CDR1 and CDR2: DFQATT, SNEGSKA (reference sequence). The CDR3 sequence: CSAYLGDTQYF. The CDR3 DNA is TGCAGTGCCTATCTGGGGGATACGCAGTATTTT.

By share, this clonotype counts as medium-sized. The chain recombines TRBV20-1 with TRBJ1-6; TRBD1 might be the D (5 bases). This CDR3 is built from 15 residues. Germline CDR1 is DFQATT and CDR2 is SNEGSKA (reference sequence). Trimming pared 4 bases from V and 8 bases from J, leaving 18 bases between. The CDR3 nucleotides read TGCAGTGCTACCAAGGGCAGGGCCGATGATTCACCCCTCCACTTT. It encodes CSATKGRADDSPLHF.

The chain recombines TRBV7-2 with TRBJ1-5; D may be TRBD1 (5 bases). The length of the CDR3 is 15 residues. V was clipped by 5 bases and J by 1 base, with 12 bases between them. Looked up from germline, CDR1 is SGHTA and CDR2 is FQGNSA. CDR3 in amino acids: CASSPWGLSNQPQHF. DNA of the CDR3: TGTGCCAGCAGCCCATGGGGGTTGAGCAATCAGCCCCAGCATTTT. The entire variable domain, with the rest obtained from reference TRBV7-2 and TRBJ1-5, is as follows: GAGVSQSPSNKVTEKGKDVELRCDPISGHTALYWYRQSLGQGLEFLIYFQGNSAPDKSGLPSDRFSAERTGGSVSTLTIQRTQQEDSAVYLCASSPWGLSNQPQHFGDGTRLSIL.

The chain uses TRBV7-2 and TRBJ2-7; the match to TRBD2 covers 7 bases. CDR3 length equals 14 residues. V gave up 0 bases and J gave up 7 bases; unmatched junction bases: 6. The germline CDR1 and CDR2 sequences are SGHTA and FQGNSA. CDR3 in amino acids: CASSLAAGEGEQYF. The CDR3 nucleotides read TGTGCCAGCAGCTTAGCCGCGGGAGAGGGGGAGCAGTACTTC.